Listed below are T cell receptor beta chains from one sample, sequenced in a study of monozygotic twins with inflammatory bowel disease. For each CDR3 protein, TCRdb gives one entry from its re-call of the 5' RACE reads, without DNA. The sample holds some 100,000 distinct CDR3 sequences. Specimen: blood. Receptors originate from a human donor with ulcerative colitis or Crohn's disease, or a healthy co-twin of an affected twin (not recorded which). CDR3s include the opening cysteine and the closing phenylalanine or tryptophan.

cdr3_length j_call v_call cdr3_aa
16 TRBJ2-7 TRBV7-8 CASSLSPTARAYEQYF
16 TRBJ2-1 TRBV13 CASSLVRQGAYNEQFF
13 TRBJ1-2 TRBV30 CAWGTQGAEGYTF
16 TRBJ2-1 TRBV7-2 CASSSFGGPRGNEQFF
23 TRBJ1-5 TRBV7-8 CASSLGFGQGSGDEYASNQPQHF
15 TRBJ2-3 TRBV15 CATSPGLAGTDTQYF
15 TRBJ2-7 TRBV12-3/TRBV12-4 CASSFARTGSSEQYF
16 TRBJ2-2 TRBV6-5 CASSYSSGGTMGELFF
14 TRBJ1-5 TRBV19 CASQTPGGYQPQHF
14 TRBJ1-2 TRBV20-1 CSAIQGGGRKGYTF
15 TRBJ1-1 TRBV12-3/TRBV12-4 CASRPQGRGNTEAFF
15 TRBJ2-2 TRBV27 CASSVSGSFTGELFF
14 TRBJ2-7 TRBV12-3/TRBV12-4 CASSFRGRAYEQYF
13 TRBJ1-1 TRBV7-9 CASSSWWDREAFF
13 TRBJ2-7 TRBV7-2 CASSSRTGYEQYF
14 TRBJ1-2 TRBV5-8 CASSSPDREYGYTF
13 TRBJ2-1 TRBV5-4 CASSEALDNEQFF
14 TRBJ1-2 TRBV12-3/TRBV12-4 CASSHDTGGDGYTF
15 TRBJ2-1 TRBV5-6 CASSLEKDSYNEQFF
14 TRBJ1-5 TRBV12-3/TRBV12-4 CASSLGGRDQPQHF
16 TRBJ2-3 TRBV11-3 CASSPRLAGFLGAQYF
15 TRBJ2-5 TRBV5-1 CASSRDRVGEETQYF
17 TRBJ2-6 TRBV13 CASSPFPEGAGANVLTF
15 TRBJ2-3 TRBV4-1 CASSHGLAGEDTQYF
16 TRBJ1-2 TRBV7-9 CASTKPAGLHSYGYTF
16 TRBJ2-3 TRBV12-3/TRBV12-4 CASSHPVVYRTDTQYF
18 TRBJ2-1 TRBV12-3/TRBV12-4 CASSISNYVGLRRDEQFF
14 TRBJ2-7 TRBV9 CASSSGLSSYEQYF
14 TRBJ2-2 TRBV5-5 CASSRQVNTGELFF
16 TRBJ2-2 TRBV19 CASSPQVGERGGELFF
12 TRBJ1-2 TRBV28 CASISFRGGYTF
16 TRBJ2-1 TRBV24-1 CATSDLASGSYNEQFF
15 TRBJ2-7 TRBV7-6 CASSRDRVSSYEQYF
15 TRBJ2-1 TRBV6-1 CASKTGPASYNEQFF
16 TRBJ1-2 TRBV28 CASSPPGQVDFYGYTF
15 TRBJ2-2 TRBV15 CATGVPLRGTGELFF
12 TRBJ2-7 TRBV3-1 CASSQVRSEQYF
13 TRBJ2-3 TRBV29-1 CSVETGSTDTQYF
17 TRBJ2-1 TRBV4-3 CASSQDWGLAGVYEQFF
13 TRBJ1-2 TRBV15 CATSRGTGYGYTF
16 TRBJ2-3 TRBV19 CASSDRPGLSTDTQYF
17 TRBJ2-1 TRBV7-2 CASSLVGVTSSYNEQFF